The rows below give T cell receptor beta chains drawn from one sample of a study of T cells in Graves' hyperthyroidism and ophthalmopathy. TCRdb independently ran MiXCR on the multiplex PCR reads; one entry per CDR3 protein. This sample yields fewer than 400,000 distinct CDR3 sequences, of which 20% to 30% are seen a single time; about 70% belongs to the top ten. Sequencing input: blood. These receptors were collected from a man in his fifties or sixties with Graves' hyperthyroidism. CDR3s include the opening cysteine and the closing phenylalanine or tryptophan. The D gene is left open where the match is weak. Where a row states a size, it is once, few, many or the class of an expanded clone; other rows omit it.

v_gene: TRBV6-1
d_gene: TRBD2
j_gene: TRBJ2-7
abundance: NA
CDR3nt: TGTGCCAGCTCCGATTGGCAAGCGGGAGGATCCTACGAGCAGTACTTC
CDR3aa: CASSDWQAGGSYEQYF

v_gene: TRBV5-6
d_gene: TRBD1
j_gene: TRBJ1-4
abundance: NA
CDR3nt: TGTGCCAGCAGCTTGTGGACAGGGCAAGAAAAACTGTTTTTT
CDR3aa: CASSLWTGQEKLFF

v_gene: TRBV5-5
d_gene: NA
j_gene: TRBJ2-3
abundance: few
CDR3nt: TGTGCCAGCAGCTTGGGGGGCAGGGGCTTCACAGATACGCAGTATTTT
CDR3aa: CASSLGGRGFTDTQYF

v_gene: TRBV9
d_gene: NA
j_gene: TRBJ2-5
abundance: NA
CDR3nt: TGTGCCAGCAGCCCTCTCGGAAGGCGCCAAGAGACCCAGTACTTC
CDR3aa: CASSPLGRRQETQYF

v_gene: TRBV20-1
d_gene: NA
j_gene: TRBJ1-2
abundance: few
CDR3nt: TGCAGTGCTAGAGCAAGTAGGGACGCTTCTAACTATGGCTACACCTTC
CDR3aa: CSARASRDASNYGYTF

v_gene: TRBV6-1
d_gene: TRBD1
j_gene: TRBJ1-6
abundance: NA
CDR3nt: TGTGCCAGCAGTAGAGGACAGGGAAGGGGTTCACCCCTCCACTTT
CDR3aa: CASSRGQGRGSPLHF

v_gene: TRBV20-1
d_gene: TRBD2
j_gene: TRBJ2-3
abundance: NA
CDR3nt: TGCAGTGCTAATCTAGCGGGAGTTACGGATACGCAGTATTTT
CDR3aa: CSANLAGVTDTQYF

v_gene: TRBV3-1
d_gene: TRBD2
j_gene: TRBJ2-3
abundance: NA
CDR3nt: TGTGCCAGCAGCCAAGGTTTACTAGCGGGGGGCACAGATACGCAGTATTTT
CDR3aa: CASSQGLLAGGTDTQYF

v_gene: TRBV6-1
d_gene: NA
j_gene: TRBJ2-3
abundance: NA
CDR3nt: TGTGCCAGCAGTGCCAGACCAATCCCGGCCAAATCCTTTCTAGATACGCAGTATTTT
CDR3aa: CASSARPIPAKSFLDTQYF

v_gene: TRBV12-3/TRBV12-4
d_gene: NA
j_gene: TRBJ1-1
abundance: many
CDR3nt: TGTGCCAGCAGTTTGAAGACAATGAACACTGAAGCTTTCTTT
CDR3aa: CASSLKTMNTEAFF

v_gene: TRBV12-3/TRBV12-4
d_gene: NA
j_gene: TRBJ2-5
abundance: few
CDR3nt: TGTGCCAGCAGTTTATCGGGAGTCAGTGAGACCCAGTACTTC
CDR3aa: CASSLSGVSETQYF

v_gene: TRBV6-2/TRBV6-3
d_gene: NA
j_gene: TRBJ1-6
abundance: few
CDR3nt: TGTGCCAGCAGTTACGGGGCCAAGAATTCACCCCTCCACTTT
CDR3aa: CASSYGAKNSPLHF

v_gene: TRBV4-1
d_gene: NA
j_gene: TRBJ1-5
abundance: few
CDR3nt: TGCGCCAGCAGCCAGATCGGGACCGCCTATAGCAATCAGCCCCAGCATTTT
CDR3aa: CASSQIGTAYSNQPQHF

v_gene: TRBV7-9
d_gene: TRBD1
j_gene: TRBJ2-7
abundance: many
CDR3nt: TGTGCCAGCAGCCTAACCGCAGGGGGCCTGAACGAGCAGTACTTC
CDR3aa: CASSLTAGGLNEQYF

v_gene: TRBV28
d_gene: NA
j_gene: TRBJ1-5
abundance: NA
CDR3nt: TGTGCCACCGAACAGGTTAATCAGCCCCAGCATTTT
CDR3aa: CATEQVNQPQHF

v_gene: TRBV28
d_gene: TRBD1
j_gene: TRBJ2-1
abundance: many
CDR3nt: TGTGCCGGATGGGACAGGGACAACAATGAGCAGTTCTTC
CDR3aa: CAGWDRDNNEQFF

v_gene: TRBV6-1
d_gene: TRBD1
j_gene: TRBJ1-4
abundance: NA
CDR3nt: TGTGCCAGCAGTAAGACAGGGGGCCATAATGAAAAACTGTTTTTT
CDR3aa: CASSKTGGHNEKLFF

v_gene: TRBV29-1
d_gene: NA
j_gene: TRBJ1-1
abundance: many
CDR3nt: TGCAGCGTTGCCGCCAGGGGCCCAAACACTGAAGCTTTCTTT
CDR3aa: CSVAARGPNTEAFF

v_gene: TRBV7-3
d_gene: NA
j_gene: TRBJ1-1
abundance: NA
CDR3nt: TGTGCCAGCAGCACAATATCAGGGGAGGCTGAAGCTTTCTTT
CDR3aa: CASSTISGEAEAFF

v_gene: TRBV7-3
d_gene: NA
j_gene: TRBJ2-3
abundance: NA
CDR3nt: TGTGCCAGCAGCCCAATGGGGTTAACAGATACGCAGTATTTT
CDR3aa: CASSPMGLTDTQYF

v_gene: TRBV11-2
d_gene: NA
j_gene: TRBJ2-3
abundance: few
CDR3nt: TGTGCCAGCAGCTCAACTCCCCGGGCCATCACAGATACGCAGTATTTT
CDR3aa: CASSSTPRAITDTQYF

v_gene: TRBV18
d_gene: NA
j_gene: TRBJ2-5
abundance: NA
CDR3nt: TGTGCCAGCTCCCGGGACCTAAACGTGGAGACCCAGTACTTC
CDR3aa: CASSRDLNVETQYF

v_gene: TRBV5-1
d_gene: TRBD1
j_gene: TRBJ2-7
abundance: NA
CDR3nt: TGCGCCAGCAGTTTCACAGGGGTGGTGGAGCAGTACTTC
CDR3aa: CASSFTGVVEQYF

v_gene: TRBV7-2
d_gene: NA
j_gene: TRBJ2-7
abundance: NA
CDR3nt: TGTGCCAGCAGCTTAGCGGCTGGACAACTCTCCTACGAGCAGTACTTC
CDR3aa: CASSLAAGQLSYEQYF

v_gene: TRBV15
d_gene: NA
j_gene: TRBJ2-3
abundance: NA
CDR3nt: TGTGCCACCAGGTCCGGCGGACGTACTAGCACAGATACGCAGTATTTT
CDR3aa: CATRSGGRTSTDTQYF

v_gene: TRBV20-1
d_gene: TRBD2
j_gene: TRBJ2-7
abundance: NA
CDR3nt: TGCAGTGCTAGAGTACTAGCGGGAGCCTCCGAGCAGTACTTC
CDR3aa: CSARVLAGASEQYF

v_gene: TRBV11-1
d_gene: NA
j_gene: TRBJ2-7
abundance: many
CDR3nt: TGTGCCAGCAGCCGACAGCGCTACGAGCAGTACTTC
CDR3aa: CASSRQRYEQYF

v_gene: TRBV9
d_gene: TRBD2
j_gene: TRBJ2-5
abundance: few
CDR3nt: TGTGCCAGCAGCCCCGGACTAGCGAGGACCCAGTACTTC
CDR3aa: CASSPGLARTQYF

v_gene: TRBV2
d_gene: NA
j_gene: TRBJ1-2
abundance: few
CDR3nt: TGTGCCAGCAAGAGGACAGAAGATAACTATGGCTACACCTTC
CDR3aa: CASKRTEDNYGYTF

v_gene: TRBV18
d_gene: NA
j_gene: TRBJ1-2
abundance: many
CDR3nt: TGTGCCAGCTCACCACCCACTAACTATGGCTACACCTTC
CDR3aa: CASSPPTNYGYTF

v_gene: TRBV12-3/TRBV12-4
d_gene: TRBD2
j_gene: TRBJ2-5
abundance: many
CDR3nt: TGTGCCAGCAGACGGACTAGCGGAGAAGAGACCCAGTACTTC
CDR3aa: CASRRTSGEETQYF

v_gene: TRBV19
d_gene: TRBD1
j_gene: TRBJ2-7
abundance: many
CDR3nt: TGTGCCAGTAGTAGGGGACAGTACGAGCAGTACTTC
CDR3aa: CASSRGQYEQYF

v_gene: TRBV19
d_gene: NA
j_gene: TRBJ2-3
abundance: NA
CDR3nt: TGTGCCAGTAGTATCTCTTCCACAGCGAGATTAAACACAGATACGCAGTATTTT
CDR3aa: CASSISSTARLNTDTQYF

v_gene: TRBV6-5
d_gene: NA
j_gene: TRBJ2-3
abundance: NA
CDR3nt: TGTGCCAGCAGTAACCGAGTAGCGACAGATACGCAGTATTTT
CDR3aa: CASSNRVATDTQYF

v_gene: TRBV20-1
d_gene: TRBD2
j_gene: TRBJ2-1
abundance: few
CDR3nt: TGCAGTTTTAAGCGGGAGAGGGGGAATGAGCAGTTCTTC
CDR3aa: CSFKRERGNEQFF

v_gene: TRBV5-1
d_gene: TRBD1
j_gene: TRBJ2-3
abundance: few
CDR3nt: TGCGCCAGCAGCTTGGGACTGAGGACAGGGGGCTCCCCCACAGATACGCAGTATTTT
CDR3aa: CASSLGLRTGGSPTDTQYF

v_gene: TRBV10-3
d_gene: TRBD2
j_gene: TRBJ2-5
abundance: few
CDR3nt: TGTGCCACCACGACGGAGGGTAGCGGGAGTTCGGAAGAGACCCAGTACTTC
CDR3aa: CATTTEGSGSSEETQYF

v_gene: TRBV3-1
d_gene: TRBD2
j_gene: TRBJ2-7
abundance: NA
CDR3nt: TGTGCCAGCAGCCAAGATAGCGGGAGCGAGCAGTACTTC
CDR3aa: CASSQDSGSEQYF

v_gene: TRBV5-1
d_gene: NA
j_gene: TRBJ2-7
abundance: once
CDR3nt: TGCGCCAGCAGCACCCGGGTCCAGGGATACTACGAGCAGTACTTC
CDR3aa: CASSTRVQGYYEQYF

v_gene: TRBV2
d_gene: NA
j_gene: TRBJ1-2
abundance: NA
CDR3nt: TGTGCCAGCAATCGTGACGGGGACTATGGCTACACCTTC
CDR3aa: CASNRDGDYGYTF

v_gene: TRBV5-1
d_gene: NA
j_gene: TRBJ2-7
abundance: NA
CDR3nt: TGCGCCAGCAGCAAAGACACCCCTGCCTACGAGCAGTACTTC
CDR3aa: CASSKDTPAYEQYF

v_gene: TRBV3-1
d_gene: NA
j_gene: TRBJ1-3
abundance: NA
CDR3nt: TGTGCCAGCAGCCAAGATCCTGCCAGCTCTGGAAACACCATATATTTT
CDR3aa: CASSQDPASSGNTIYF

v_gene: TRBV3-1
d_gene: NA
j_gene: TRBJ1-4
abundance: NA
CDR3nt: TGTGCCAGCAGCCAAAAAGGAGAAAAACTGTTTTTT
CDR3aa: CASSQKGEKLFF

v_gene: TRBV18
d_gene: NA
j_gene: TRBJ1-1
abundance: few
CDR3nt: TGTGCCAGCTCACAGCTCCCGACAGTCATGAACACTGAAGCTTTCTTT
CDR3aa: CASSQLPTVMNTEAFF

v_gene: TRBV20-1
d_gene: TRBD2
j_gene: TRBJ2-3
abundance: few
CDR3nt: TGCAGTGCTAGAGACACCGGGACTAGGAACACAGATACGCAGTATTTT
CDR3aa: CSARDTGTRNTDTQYF

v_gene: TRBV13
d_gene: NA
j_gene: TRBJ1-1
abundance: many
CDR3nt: TGTGCCAGCAGCGAAATACAGGGGAACACTGAAGCTTTCTTT
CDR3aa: CASSEIQGNTEAFF

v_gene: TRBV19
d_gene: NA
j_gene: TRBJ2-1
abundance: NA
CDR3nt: TGTGCCTGTGAGACTAGCTCCTACAATGAGCAGTTCTTC
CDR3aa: CACETSSYNEQFF

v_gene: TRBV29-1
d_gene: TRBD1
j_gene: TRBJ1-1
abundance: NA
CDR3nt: TGCAGCGTCCGGGACAGCCTAAACACTGAAGCTTTCTTT
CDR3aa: CSVRDSLNTEAFF

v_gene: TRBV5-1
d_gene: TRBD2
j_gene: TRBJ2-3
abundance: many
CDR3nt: TGCGCCAGCAGCTTGGCCGGAATAGCGGGAGGCGTAGATACGCAGTATTTT
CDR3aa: CASSLAGIAGGVDTQYF

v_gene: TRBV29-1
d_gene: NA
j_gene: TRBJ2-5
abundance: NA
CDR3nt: TGCAGCGCCCGTCTCGGAGGAGGAGAGACCCAGTACTTC
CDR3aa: CSARLGGGETQYF

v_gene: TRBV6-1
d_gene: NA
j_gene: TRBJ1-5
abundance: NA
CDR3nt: TGTGCCAGCAAAGCCCTAGGGGGGGCAAGGAATCAGCCCCAGCATTTT
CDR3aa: CASKALGGARNQPQHF

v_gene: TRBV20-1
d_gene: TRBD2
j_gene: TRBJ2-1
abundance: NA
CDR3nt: TGCAGCGTACCCGGGAGGTCCCCCTACAATGAGCAGTTCTTC
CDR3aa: CSVPGRSPYNEQFF